This T cell receptor beta chain was profiled in a study of T cell responses to AZD1222 COVID-19 vaccine. The protocol was immunoSEQ multiplex PCR, while the TCRdb copy is restricted to in-frame clones and leaves out a portion. The repertoire includes around 96,000 clones, more than 70% of them detected once, and 5.6% sits in the top ten. The CDR3 has 15 residues. V lost 6 bases and J 0 bases, leaving 9 bases between the germline ends. Germline V gene sequence: CDR1 SNHLY, CDR2 FYNNEI. The input for sequencing was peripheral blood, taken 28 days after the second AZD1222 dose. The receptor's source is an adult who received the AZD1222 COVID-19 vaccine. The genes are TRBV2 and TRBJ2-6; D may be TRBD2 (6 bases). Here the CDR3 DNA reads TGTGCCAGCAGCGGGGGTTACTCTGGGGCCAACGTCCTGACTTTC. Its protein product is CASSGGYSGANVLTF. Based on the CDR3 plus reference TRBV2 and TRBJ2-6, the full variable domain is EPEVTQTPSHQVTQMGQEVILRCVPISNHLYFYWYRQILGQKVEFLVSFYNNEISEKSEIFDDQFSVERPDGSNFTLKIRSTKLEDSAMYFCASSGGYSGANVLTFGAGSRLTVL.